A selection of T cell receptor beta chains follows, all from one sample in a study of vaccination effects on CD4 cells after COVID-19. Clones were sequenced by immunoSEQ multiplex PCR, and TCRdb holds only the in-frame ones, with some missing. Altogether about 8,100 clones are present, around 79% being singletons, with the ten largest covering roughly 12%. Antigens of these TCRs are unknown. The source material was CD4+ T cells from PBMCs cultured with HCoV-229E spike peptides, sampled before COVID-19 vaccination. These receptors were collected from a human donor who received a COVID-19 vaccine. CDR3s leave out the opening cysteine and the closing phenylalanine or tryptophan. For some rows the clone size is stated as once, few or many, or as a class when expanded; others skip it.

clone_size: .; v_call: TRBV6-5; j_call: TRBJ1-5; cdr3_aa: ASSYSTASTPQH
clone_size: .; v_call: TRBV6-1; j_call: TRBJ2-2; cdr3_aa: ASNNGRTGELF
clone_size: .; v_call: TRBV5-1; j_call: TRBJ2-3; cdr3_aa: ASSPRTSGITDTQY
clone_size: .; v_call: TRBV6-5; j_call: TRBJ1-5; cdr3_aa: ASSMGGSNQPQH
clone_size: .; v_call: TRBV6-5; j_call: TRBJ2-2; cdr3_aa: ATTWGAGITGELF
clone_size: .; v_call: TRBV24-1; j_call: TRBJ1-2; cdr3_aa: ATSDEGYGYT
clone_size: .; v_call: TRBV5-4; j_call: TRBJ2-3; cdr3_aa: ASSLSGERAGTQY
clone_size: .; v_call: TRBV6-1; j_call: TRBJ1-2; cdr3_aa: ASSEQGNYGYT
clone_size: .; v_call: TRBV7-9; j_call: TRBJ2-1; cdr3_aa: ASSLGQGYNEQF
clone_size: .; v_call: TRBV5-4; j_call: TRBJ2-5; cdr3_aa: ASSLVLAGGWETQY
clone_size: .; v_call: TRBV2; j_call: TRBJ1-1; cdr3_aa: ASSDRGVTEAF
clone_size: .; v_call: TRBV5-4; j_call: TRBJ2-1; cdr3_aa: ASSLEGYIAAPSYNEQF
clone_size: .; v_call: TRBV25-1; j_call: TRBJ2-2; cdr3_aa: ASSSTGSVGTGELF
clone_size: .; v_call: TRBV6-1; j_call: TRBJ2-1; cdr3_aa: ASSVRSAFSYNEQF
clone_size: .; v_call: TRBV2; j_call: TRBJ1-4; cdr3_aa: ASSESGRVKLF
clone_size: few; v_call: TRBV6-1; j_call: TRBJ2-5; cdr3_aa: ASSEYNWLEETQY